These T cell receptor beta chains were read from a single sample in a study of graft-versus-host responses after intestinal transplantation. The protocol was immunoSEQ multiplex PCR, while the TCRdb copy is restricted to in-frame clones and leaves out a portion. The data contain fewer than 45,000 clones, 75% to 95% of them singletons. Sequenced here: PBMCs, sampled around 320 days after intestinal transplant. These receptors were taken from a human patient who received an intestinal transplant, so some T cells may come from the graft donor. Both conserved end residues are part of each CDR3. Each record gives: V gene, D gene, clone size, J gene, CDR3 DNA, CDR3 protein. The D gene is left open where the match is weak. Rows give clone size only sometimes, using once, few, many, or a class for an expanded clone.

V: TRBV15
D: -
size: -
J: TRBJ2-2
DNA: TGTGCCACCAGCAGAGATAGAACCGGGGAGCTGTTTTTT
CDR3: CATSRDRTGELFF

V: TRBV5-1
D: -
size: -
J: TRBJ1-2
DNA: TGCGCCAGCAGCTTGGGACAGCCGCTAAGTTCCTATGGCTACACCTTC
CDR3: CASSLGQPLSSYGYTF

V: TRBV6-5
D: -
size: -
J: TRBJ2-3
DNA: TGTGCCAGCAGTTGGGCAGATACGCAGTATTTT
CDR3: CASSWADTQYF

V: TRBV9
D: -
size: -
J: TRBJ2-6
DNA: TGTGCCAGCAGCGTTCGGGCAGGCCCCAGCTCTGGGGCCAACGTCCTGACTTTC
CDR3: CASSVRAGPSSGANVLTF

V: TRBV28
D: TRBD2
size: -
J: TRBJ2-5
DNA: TGTGCCAGCAGTTTTTGGCGGGAGGGGCAAGAGACCCAGTACTTC
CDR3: CASSFWREGQETQYF

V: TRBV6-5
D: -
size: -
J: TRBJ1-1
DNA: TGTGCCAGCAGTTACCGGGCAGACACTGAAGCTTTCTTT
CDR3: CASSYRADTEAFF

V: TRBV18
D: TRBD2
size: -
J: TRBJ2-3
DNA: TGTGCCAGCTCACCACAGGCTAGCGGACTCACAGATACGCAGTATTTT
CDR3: CASSPQASGLTDTQYF

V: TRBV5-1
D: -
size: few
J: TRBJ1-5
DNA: TGCGCCAGGGACGTGGGACACTATCAGCCCCAGCATTTT
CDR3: CARDVGHYQPQHF

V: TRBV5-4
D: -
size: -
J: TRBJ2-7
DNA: TGTGCCAGCAGCTCGGGACCGTCCTACGAGCAGTACTTC
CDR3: CASSSGPSYEQYF

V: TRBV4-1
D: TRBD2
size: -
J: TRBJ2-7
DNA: TGCGCCAGCAGCCAAGAAAGCGGGAGGGCCTACGAGCAGTACTTC
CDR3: CASSQESGRAYEQYF

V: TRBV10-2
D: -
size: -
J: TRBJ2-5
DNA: TGCGCCAGCAGCCAGGGGGGGGAGACCCAGTACTTC
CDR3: CASSQGGETQYF

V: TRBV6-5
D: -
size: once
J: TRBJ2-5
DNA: TGTGCCAGCAGTGAGGGAGAGACCCAGTACTTC
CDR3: CASSEGETQYF

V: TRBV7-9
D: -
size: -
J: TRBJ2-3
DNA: TGTGCCAGCAGGGGGCCTCGAACAGATACGCAGTATTTT
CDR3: CASRGPRTDTQYF

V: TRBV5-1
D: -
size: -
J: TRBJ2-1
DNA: TGCGCCAGCAGCTTGGCCAGGGGCAATGAGCAGTTCTTC
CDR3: CASSLARGNEQFF

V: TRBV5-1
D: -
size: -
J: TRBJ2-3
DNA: TGCGCCAGCAGCCAGTCTAGCGCCCGCACAGATACGCAGTATTTT
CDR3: CASSQSSARTDTQYF

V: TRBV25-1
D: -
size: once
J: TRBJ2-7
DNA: TGTGCCAGCGACCCAGGGAGCGGCTACGAGCAGTACTTC
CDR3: CASDPGSGYEQYF

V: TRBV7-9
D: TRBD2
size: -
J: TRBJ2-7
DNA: TGTGCCAGCAGCTTAGACCTAGCGGGAGGGCCTCACGGCGAGCAGTACTTC
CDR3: CASSLDLAGGPHGEQYF

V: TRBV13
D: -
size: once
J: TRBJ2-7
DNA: TGTGCCAGCAGCTTGAGGGGAGAGCAGTACTTC
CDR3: CASSLRGEQYF

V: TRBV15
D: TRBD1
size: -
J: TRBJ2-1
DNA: TGTGCCACCAGCAGTCAGGGGAACACAGGGGCTGAGCAGTTCTTC
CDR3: CATSSQGNTGAEQFF

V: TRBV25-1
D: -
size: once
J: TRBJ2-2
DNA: TGTGCCAGCAGTGAAGGACGGGACACCGGGGAGCTGTTTTTT
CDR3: CASSEGRDTGELFF